The 23 T cell receptor beta chains in this list originate from one sample, sequenced in a study of control samples from healthy donors and cancer patients. Method: immunoSEQ multiplex PCR; TCRdb's copy keeps in-frame clones and lacks some. The table has approximately 150,000 clones, over 85% seen once. Specimen: PBMCs. The receptor source for this set is a man between 45 and 60 years old with head and neck cancer.

The rearrangement joins TRBV27 to TRBJ2-5; 7 bases map to TRBD1. The CDR3 is 13 amino acids. After removal of 6 bases from V and 2 bases from J, the junction contained 3 bases not matched to a gene. Germline V gene lookup returns CDR1 MNHEY and CDR2 SMNVEV (reference sequence). In DNA, the CDR3 is TGTGCCAGCAGGGGACAGCAACAAGAGACCCAGTACTTC. Translated: CASRGQQQETQYF.

The chain uses TRBV7-6 and TRBJ2-2; 7 bases map to TRBD2. Trimming took 0 bases from V and 6 from J; bases not matched to a gene: 13. Germline CDR1 is SGHVS and CDR2 is FNYEAQ. CDR3 length equals 18 residues. CDR3 protein: CASSLARGSKGRSGELFF. DNA for the CDR3: TGTGCCAGCAGCTTAGCGCGGGGGTCGAAGGGCCGGTCCGGGGAGCTGTTTTTT.

The V gene is TRBV18, the J gene TRBJ2-1; D might be TRBD1 (5 bases). The CDR3 totals 15 residues. V gave up 3 bases and J gave up 5 bases, with 14 bases separating them. CDR1 KGHSH and CDR2 LQKENI come from the germline V gene. The CDR3 DNA follows: TGTGCCAGCTCACCCAGGGTTTTCCCAGACAATGAGCAGTTCTTC. Amino acid sequence: CASSPRVFPDNEQFF.

This clone showed up just once. The genes are TRBV2 and TRBJ2-3; D remains ambiguous. The CDR3 is 12 amino acids. Germline V gene sequence: CDR1 SNHLY, CDR2 FYNNEI. V was trimmed by 8 bases and J by 1 base, leaving 7 bases between them. The DNA of the CDR3 is TGTGCCAGCGGGGTAGGCACAGATACGCAGTATTTT. Its translation is CASGVGTDTQYF.

Worth noting for this clone: At the DNA level, this CDR3 is encoded by other sequences in the same sample as well. The J gene is TRBJ2-1, the V gene TRBV3-1 (or the pseudogene TRBV3-2); D unclear. CDR3 length: 15 amino acids. Germline loops: CDR1 LGHDT, CDR2 YNNKEL (reference sequence). V dropped 2 bases and J dropped 0 bases, with 8 bases sitting between them. The CDR3 bases are TGTGCCAGCAGCCAAATGCAAAGCTCCTACAATGAGCAGTTCTTC. This gives the protein CASSQMQSSYNEQFF.

The chain recombines TRBV11-2 with TRBJ2-5; TRBD2 matches 9 bases. Germline lookup yields CDR1 SGHAT and CDR2 FQNNGV. This CDR3 spans 16 amino acids. Unmatched junction bases numbered 12, after V lost 5 bases and J lost 5 bases. The CDR3 spells CASSPAVAGVWETQYF. CDR3 DNA sequence: TGTGCCAGCAGCCCCGCGGTAGCGGGAGTCTGGGAGACCCAGTACTTC.

CDR3: CASSSAARANYEQYF. The CDR3 coding sequence is TGTGCCAGCAGCTCTGCGGCCAGGGCGAACTACGAGCAGTACTTC. The chain employs TRBV5-4 and TRBJ2-7; D is possibly TRBD1 (5 bases). Germline lookup yields CDR1 SGHNT and CDR2 YYREEE (reference sequence). The germline V and J ends were trimmed by 3 bases and 3 bases, with 16 bases remaining between them. The CDR3 has 15 amino acids. Full variable domain (missing parts from reference TRBV5-4 and TRBJ2-7): ETGVTQSPTHLIKTRGQQVTLRCSSQSGHNTVSWYQQALGQGPQFIFQYYREEENGRGNFPPRFSGLQFPNYSSELNVNALELDDSALYLCASSSAARANYEQYFGPGTRLTVT.

This clone turned up a few times. The CDR3 loop is CASSRGPSSGNTIYF. Here the CDR3 DNA reads TGTGCCAGCAGCAGGGGGCCCAGCTCTGGAAACACCATATATTTT. V is TRBV7-6 and J is TRBJ1-3; 7 positions agree with TRBD1. Germline assignment: CDR1 SGHVS and CDR2 FNYEAQ. V lost 5 bases, J lost 0 bases, and 4 bases stayed unmatched. This CDR3 has 15 residues.

V usage is TRBV19 and J usage is TRBJ2-5, with no clear D. CDR1 is LNHDA, CDR2 SQIVND, per germline (reference sequence). The V end was cut by 5 bases, the J end by 0 bases, with 7 bases between. The CDR3 is made up of 13 amino acids. The CDR3 spells CASSLAYQETQYF. CDR3 coding DNA: TGTGCCAGTAGTTTGGCGTACCAAGAGACCCAGTACTTC.

This chain joins TRBV5-1 and TRBJ2-1; 9 bases align to TRBD1. The CDR3 totals 15 residues. CDR1 is SGHRS, CDR2 YFSETQ, per germline. The J segment lost 9 bases and the V segment lost 4 bases, leaving 11 bases of the junction unmatched. The CDR3 DNA sequence: TGCGCCAGCAGCCCCGACAGGGGGTCAGCTGGTGAGCAGTTCTTC. Its protein is CASSPDRGSAGEQFF. The whole variable domain, remainder taken from reference TRBV5-1 and TRBJ2-1, is KAGVTQTPRYLIKTRGQQVTLSCSPISGHRSVSWYQQTPGQGLQFLFEYFSETQRNKGNFPGRFSGRQFSNSRSEMNVSTLELGDSALYLCASSPDRGSAGEQFFGPGTRLTVL.

The chain employs TRBV19 and TRBJ2-1; TRBD2 is a possible D gene (6 bases). Trimming removed 4 bases at V and 1 base at J, with 14 bases between. This CDR3 comprises 16 residues. The germline CDR1 and CDR2 sequences are LNHDA and SQIVND (reference sequence). The DNA of the CDR3 is TGTGCCAGTAGTAGAATGACTAGGGGTTCCTACAATGAGCAGTTCTTC. This sequence encodes CASSRMTRGSYNEQFF. Looking up the rest from reference TRBV19 and TRBJ2-1 gives the full variable domain: DGGITQSPKYLFRKEGQNVTLSCEQNLNHDAMYWYRQDPGQGLRLIYYSQIVNDFQKGDIAEGYSVSREKKESFPLTVTSAQKNPTAFYLCASSRMTRGSYNEQFFGPGTRLTVL.

The chain links TRBV7-3 to TRBJ2-2; perhaps TRBD1 as D (5 bases). Per the germline V gene, CDR1 is SGHTA and CDR2 is FQGTGA. This CDR3 has 12 residues. Trimming removed 5 bases from V and 4 bases from J, with 5 bases in between. For the CDR3, the DNA is TGTGCCAGCAGCCAGGGCACCGGGGAGCTGTTTTTT. As protein: CASSQGTGELFF.

The genes are TRBV5-1 and TRBJ2-7; TRBD2 matches 8 bases. V lost 5 bases, J lost 2 bases, and 6 bases stayed unmatched. The CDR3 is made up of 14 amino acids. The V gene's germline CDR1 is SGHRS and CDR2 YFSETQ. CDR3 in DNA: TGCGCCAGCAGTCTGGCGGGAGGAACCTACGAGCAGTACTTC. It codes for CASSLAGGTYEQYF.

This chain links TRBV28 with TRBJ2-1, with unresolved D. This CDR3 has 13 amino acids. CDR1 is MDHEN, CDR2 SYDVKM, per germline. Between the trimmed V and J ends, which lost 2 bases and 12 bases, there was a span of 14 bases. The CDR3 DNA reads as TGTGCCAGCAGTTTAAGGACCACCCACGGGCAGTTCTTC. Translation gives CASSLRTTHGQFF.

V gene TRBV19 combines with J gene TRBJ2-7; D call uncertain. The germline CDR1 and CDR2 sequences are LNHDA and SQIVND (reference sequence). Trimming removed 5 bases at V and 0 bases at J, with 8 bases between. The length of the CDR3 is 13 residues. The CDR3 nucleotides read TGTGCCAGTAGTTGGGGATCCTCCTACGAGCAGTACTTC. Its translation: CASSWGSSYEQYF.

This clone showed up just a few times. V and J are TRBV18 and TRBJ2-5; possibly TRBD1 for D (6 bases). The V gene's germline CDR1 is KGHSH and CDR2 LQKENI. The V end lost 2 bases, the J end lost 5 bases, and 18 bases lay between the germline ends. The CDR3 loop spans 16 amino acids. In DNA form, the CDR3 reads TGTGCCAGCTCACCAGTCGGGATAACAGGGTCGGAGACCCAGTACTTC. The encoded protein is CASSPVGITGSETQYF.

This rearrangement joins TRBV5-1 to TRBJ2-2; 12 bases line up with TRBD2. V shed 6 bases, J shed 4 bases, and the junction held 4 bases outside the gene matches. Germline V gene sequence: CDR1 SGHRS, CDR2 YFSETQ. There are 15 residues in the CDR3. In DNA, the CDR3 is TGCGCCAGCAACCGACTAGCGGGAGTCACCGGGGAGCTGTTTTTT. Encoded protein: CASNRLAGVTGELFF.

The chain is built from TRBV21-1 and TRBJ2-2; no DNA check was done on the table's D call, TRBD2. TRBV21-1 represents a pseudogene. CDR3 length equals 14 residues. The DNA of the CDR3 is TGTGCCCGGGGCGGGGGCCCTTCCGCCGGGGAGCTGTTTTTT. Its translation is CARGGGPSAGELFF.

The chain combines TRBV5-1 with TRBJ1-1; TRBD1 agrees at 7 bases. Trimming at V came to 5 bases and at J to 1 base, leaving 5 bases not matched to a gene. This CDR3 is built from 14 residues. Germline V gene sequence: CDR1 SGHRS, CDR2 YFSETQ. CDR3 nucleotide sequence: TGCGCCAGCAGGTCACAGGGGACGAACACTGAAGCTTTCTTT. It translates to CASRSQGTNTEAFF. The whole variable domain, filled in from reference TRBV5-1 and TRBJ1-1, reads KAGVTQTPRYLIKTRGQQVTLSCSPISGHRSVSWYQQTPGQGLQFLFEYFSETQRNKGNFPGRFSGRQFSNSRSEMNVSTLELGDSALYLCASRSQGTNTEAFFGQGTRLTVV.

The CDR3 reads CASSLGQGLGYGYTF. CDR3 in DNA: TGTGCCAGCAGTTTAGGTCAGGGTCTCGGCTATGGCTACACCTTC. This sequence joins TRBV27 and TRBJ1-2; possibly TRBD1 for D (5 bases). There are 15 residues in the CDR3. Trimming shortened V by 2 bases and J by 4 bases, and 14 bases separated the two germline ends. Germline assignment: CDR1 MNHEY and CDR2 SMNVEV (reference sequence).

This chain uses TRBV2 with TRBJ2-2; the D is unclear. Per germline, CDR1 SNHLY and CDR2 FYNNEI. V shed 5 bases and J shed 2 bases, with 6 bases lying between them. CDR3 length equals 13 residues. The chain's CDR3 is CASSTFNTGELFF. CDR3 DNA sequence: TGTGCCAGCAGTACGTTTAACACCGGGGAGCTGTTTTTT.

This chain connects TRBV7-8 to TRBJ1-3; 8 bases map to TRBD1. CDR3 length: 17 residues. V shed 5 bases, J shed 0 bases, and the junction held 9 bases outside the gene matches. Germline V gene data show CDR1 as SGHVS and CDR2 as FQNEAQ. The CDR3: CASSPFGQGFSGNTIYF. The CDR3 DNA reads as TGTGCCAGCAGCCCCTTCGGACAGGGTTTCTCTGGAAACACCATATATTTT.

The CDR3 protein is CASSLYKLAGNNEQFF. CDR3 in DNA: TGTGCCAGCAGCTTATATAAACTAGCGGGAAACAATGAGCAGTTCTTC. V and J are TRBV13 and TRBJ2-1, with 10 nucleotides matching TRBD2. This CDR3 contains 16 residues. Germline lookup yields CDR1 PRHDT and CDR2 FYEKMQ (reference sequence). Unmatched junction bases numbered 6, after V lost 2 bases and J lost 5 bases.